This T cell receptor beta chain was observed in a study of T cells after yellow fever vaccination. Study as a whole: Libraries from low-cell-number fractions were prepared with the SMART-Seq v4 Ultra Low Input RNA kit. Findings of the study overall: Shared CD4/CD8 clonotypes were a small share, likely from convergent recombination. Reappearance after the booster was observed for most primary-vaccination clones (roughly 96% CD4, roughly 90% CD8).

A 5'RACE template-switching step, the method used to make TCR cDNA, added a universal primer site and UMIs. TCRdb reanalysed the 5' RACE reads using MiXCR and keeps one entry per CDR3 protein. The sample records hundreds of thousands of distinct CDR3 sequences, around 12% being singletons. This clonotype was counted a few times. Its antigen is currently unknown. The CDR3 spans 15 residues. Germline V gives CDR1 SGHRS, CDR2 YFSETQ. Trimming took 6 bases from V and 9 from J; bases not matched to a gene: 11. The chain joins TRBV5-1 to TRBJ2-1; 11 positions match TRBD2. The sequencing used PBMCs, collected on the day of the yellow fever booster vaccination. This sequence originates from a man aged 25-45 years who received the YFV17D yellow fever vaccine. The DNA for the CDR3 is TGCGCCAGCACCCAACTAGCGGGAGCCGGTGGTGAGCAGTTCTTC. Residues: CASTQLAGAGGEQFF.